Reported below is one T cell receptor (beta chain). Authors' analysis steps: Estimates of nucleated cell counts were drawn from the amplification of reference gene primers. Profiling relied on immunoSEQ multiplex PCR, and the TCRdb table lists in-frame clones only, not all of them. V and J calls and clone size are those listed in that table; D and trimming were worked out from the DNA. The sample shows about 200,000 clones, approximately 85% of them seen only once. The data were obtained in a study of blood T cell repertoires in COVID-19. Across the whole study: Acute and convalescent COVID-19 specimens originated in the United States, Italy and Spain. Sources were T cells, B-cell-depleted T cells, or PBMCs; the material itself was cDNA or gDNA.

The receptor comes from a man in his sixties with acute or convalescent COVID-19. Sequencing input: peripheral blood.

CDR3 DNA: TGTGCCAGCAGCTTAGTGTTAGGGGGCCCCTACGAGCAGTACTTC. This sequence encodes CASSLVLGGPYEQYF. The V gene is TRBV7-2, the J gene TRBJ2-7; 7 bases agree with TRBD1. There are 15 residues in the CDR3. V gave up 1 base and J gave up 2 bases; unmatched junction bases: 5. Germline V gene data show CDR1 as SGHTA and CDR2 as FQGNSA.